What follows describes a single TCR beta chain. Its specificity is not known. The sample comes from a study of cytomegalovirus exposure and HLA in healthy donors. Study-wide results and caveats: Among the CMV-associated chains, a few were confirmed in vitro as specific for CMV antigens. The study recorded 160 or so TCR beta chains that were cytomegalovirus-associated. Later, an analysis found that TCR clusters from the first cohort tended to co-occur in the 120 validation repertoires. High sensitivity and specificity were reportedly achieved when the classifier diagnosed cytomegalovirus status.

The method was immunoSEQ multiplex PCR; TCRdb's version includes in-frame clones alone and lacks a portion of them. The profile covers 100,000 to 150,000 clones, with roughly 95% appearing a single time and 1.5% to 2% taken by the ten largest. CDR1 and CDR2 (germline): SGHTA, FQGNSA. V trimming: 3 bases; J trimming: 6 bases; junction bases outside the gene matches: 14. This CDR3 comprises 16 residues. This chain connects TRBV7-2 to TRBJ2-7; 7 bases line up with TRBD2. The sequence was obtained from a young man in good health and CMV-seronegative. The sample comprised PBMCs. CDR3 protein: CASSLGVAGGFAEQYF. Here the CDR3 DNA reads TGTGCCAGCAGCTTGGGAGTAGCGGGCGGGTTCGCCGAGCAGTACTTC.